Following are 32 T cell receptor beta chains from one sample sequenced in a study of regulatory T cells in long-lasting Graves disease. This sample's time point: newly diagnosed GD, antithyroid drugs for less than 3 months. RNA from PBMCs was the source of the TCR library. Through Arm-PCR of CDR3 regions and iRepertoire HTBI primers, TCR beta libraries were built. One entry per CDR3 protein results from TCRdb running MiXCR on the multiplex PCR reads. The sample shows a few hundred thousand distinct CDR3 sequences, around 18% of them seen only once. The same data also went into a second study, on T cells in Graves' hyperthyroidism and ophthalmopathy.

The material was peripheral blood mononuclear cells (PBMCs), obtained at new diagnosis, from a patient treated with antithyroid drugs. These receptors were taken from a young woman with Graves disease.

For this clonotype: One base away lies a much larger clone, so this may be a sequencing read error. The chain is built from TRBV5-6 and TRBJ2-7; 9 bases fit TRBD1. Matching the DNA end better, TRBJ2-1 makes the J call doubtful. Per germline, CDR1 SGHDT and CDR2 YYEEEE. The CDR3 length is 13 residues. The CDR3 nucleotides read TGTGCCAGCAGCCGGGGACAGGGCAATGAGCAGTTCTTC. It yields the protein CASSRGQGNEQFF.

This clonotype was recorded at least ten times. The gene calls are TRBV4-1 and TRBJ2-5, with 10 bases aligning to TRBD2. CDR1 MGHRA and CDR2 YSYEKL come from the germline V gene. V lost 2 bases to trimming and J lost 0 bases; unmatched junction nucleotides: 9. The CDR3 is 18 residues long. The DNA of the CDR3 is TGCGCCAGCAGCCAACCTACTCTAGCGGGGGTGTACCAAGAGACCCAGTACTTC. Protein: CASSQPTLAGVYQETQYF.

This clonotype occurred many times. The CDR3 DNA sequence: TGTGCCAGCAGTGAACCTGGACACAACTATGGCTACACCTTC. This codes for CASSEPGHNYGYTF. This rearrangement joins TRBV2 to TRBJ1-2, with a tentative D call TRBD1 (5 bases). The germline CDR1 and CDR2 sequences are SNHLY and FYNNEI. Trimming shortened V by 2 bases and J by 2 bases, and 9 bases separated the two germline ends. The CDR3 spans 14 residues. The variable domain in full, with the rest retrieved from reference TRBV2 and TRBJ1-2, is EPEVTQTPSHQVTQMGQEVILRCVPISNHLYFYWYRQILGQKVEFLVSFYNNEISEKSEIFDDQFSVERPDGSNFTLKIRSTKLEDSAMYFCASSEPGHNYGYTFGSGTRLTVV.

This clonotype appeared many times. CDR3 protein: CSAGGTSLTDTQYF. DNA of the CDR3: TGCAGTGCGGGAGGGACTAGTTTAACAGATACGCAGTATTTT. The chain combines TRBV20-1 with TRBJ2-3, with 8 positions matching TRBD2. After removal of 6 bases from V and 3 bases from J, the junction contained 8 bases not matched to a gene. Germline loops: CDR1 DFQATT, CDR2 SNEGSKA (reference sequence). CDR3 length: 14 residues.

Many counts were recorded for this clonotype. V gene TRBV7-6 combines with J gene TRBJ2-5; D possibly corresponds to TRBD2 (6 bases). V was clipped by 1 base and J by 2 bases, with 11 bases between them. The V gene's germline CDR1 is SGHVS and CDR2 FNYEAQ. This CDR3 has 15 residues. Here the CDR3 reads CASSLEYGGQETQYF. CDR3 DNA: TGTGCCAGCAGCTTAGAGTATGGAGGGCAAGAGACCCAGTACTTC.

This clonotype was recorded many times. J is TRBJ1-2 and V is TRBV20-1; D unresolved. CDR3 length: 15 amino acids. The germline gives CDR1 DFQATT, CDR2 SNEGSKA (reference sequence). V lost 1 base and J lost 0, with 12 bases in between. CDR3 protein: CSARAQLPPNYGYTF. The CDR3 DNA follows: TGCAGTGCTAGAGCCCAGCTTCCCCCTAACTATGGCTACACCTTC.

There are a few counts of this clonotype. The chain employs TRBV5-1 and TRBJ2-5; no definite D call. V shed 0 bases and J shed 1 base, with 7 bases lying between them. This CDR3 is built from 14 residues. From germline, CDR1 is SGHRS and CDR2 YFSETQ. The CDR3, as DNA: TGCGCCAGCAGCTTGGAACTGCTCCAAGAGACCCAGTACTTC. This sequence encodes CASSLELLQETQYF.

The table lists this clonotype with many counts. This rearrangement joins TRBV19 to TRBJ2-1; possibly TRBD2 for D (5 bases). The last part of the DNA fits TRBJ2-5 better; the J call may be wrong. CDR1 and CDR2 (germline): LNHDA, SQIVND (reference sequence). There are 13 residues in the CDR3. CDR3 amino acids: CASGPRGPETQYF. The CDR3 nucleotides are TGTGCCAGCGGACCCCGGGGTCCCGAGACCCAGTACTTC.

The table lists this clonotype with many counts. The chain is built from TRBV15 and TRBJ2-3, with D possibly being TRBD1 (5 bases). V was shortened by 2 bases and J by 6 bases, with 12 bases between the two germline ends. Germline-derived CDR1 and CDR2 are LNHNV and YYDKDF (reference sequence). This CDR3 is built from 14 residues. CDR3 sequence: CATSRTYRGDTQYF. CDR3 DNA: TGTGCCACCAGCAGAACTTATAGGGGTGATACGCAGTATTTT.

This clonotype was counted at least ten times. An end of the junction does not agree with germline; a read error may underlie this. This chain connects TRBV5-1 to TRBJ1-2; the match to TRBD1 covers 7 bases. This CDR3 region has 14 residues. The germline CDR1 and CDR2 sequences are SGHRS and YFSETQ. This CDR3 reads CASSWRDSPYGYTF. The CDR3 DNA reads TGTGCCAGCAGCTGGAGGGACAGTCCCTATGGCTACACCTTC.

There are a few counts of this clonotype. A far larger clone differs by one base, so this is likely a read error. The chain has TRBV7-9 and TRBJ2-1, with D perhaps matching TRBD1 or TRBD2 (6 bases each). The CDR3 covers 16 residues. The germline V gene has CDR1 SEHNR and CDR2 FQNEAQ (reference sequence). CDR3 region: CASSPSAGQGSNGQFF. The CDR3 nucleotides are TGTGCCAGCAGCCCGTCCGCGGGACAAGGAAGCAATGGGCAGTTCTTC.

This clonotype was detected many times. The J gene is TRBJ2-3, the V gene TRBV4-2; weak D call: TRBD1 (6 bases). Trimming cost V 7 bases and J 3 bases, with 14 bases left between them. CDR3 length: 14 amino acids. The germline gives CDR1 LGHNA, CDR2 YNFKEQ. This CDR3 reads CASMNRAGTDTQYF. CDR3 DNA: TGTGCCAGCATGAACAGGGCTGGGACAGATACGCAGTATTTT.

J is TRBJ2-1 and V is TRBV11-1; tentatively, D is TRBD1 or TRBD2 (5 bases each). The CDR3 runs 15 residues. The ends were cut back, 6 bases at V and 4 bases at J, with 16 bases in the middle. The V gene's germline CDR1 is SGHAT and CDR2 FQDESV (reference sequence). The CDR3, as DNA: TGTGCCAGCAGACCGACGGGATCAGGGTACAATGAGCAGTTCTTC. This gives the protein CASRPTGSGYNEQFF.

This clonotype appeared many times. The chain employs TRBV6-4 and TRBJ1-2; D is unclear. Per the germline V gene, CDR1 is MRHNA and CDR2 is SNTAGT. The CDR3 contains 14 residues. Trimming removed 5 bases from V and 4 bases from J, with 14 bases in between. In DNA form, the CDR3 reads TGTGCCAGCAGTCGGACGGCTACGAGCTATGGCTACACCTTC. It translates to CASSRTATSYGYTF.

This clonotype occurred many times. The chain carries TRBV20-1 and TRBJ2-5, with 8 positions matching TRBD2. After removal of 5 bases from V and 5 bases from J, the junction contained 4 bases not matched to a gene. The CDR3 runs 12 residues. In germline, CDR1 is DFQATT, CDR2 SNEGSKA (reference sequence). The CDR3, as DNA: TGCAGTGCTGCTACGGGGGGGGAGACCCAGTACTTC. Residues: CSAATGGETQYF.

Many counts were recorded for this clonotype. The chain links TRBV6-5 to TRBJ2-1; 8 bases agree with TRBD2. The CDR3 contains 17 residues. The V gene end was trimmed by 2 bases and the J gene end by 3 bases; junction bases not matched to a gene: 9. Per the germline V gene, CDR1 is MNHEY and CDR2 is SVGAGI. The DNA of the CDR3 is TGTGCCAGCAGTTACCCGGGGGGGGCGGGGGGCTACAATGAGCAGTTCTTC. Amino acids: CASSYPGGAGGYNEQFF.

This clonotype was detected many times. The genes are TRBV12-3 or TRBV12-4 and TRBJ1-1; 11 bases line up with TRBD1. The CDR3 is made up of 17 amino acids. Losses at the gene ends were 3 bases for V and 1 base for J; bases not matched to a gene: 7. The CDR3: CASSFNPGTGGNTEAFF. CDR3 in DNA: TGTGCCAGCAGTTTCAACCCAGGGACAGGGGGGAACACTGAAGCTTTCTTT.

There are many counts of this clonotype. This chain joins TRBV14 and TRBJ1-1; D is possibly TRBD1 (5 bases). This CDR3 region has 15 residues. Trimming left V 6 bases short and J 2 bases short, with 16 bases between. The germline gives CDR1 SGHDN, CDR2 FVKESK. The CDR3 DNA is TGTGCCAGCAGTCACTTCGGGGGAGCTAACACTGAAGCTTTCTTT. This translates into CASSHFGGANTEAFF.

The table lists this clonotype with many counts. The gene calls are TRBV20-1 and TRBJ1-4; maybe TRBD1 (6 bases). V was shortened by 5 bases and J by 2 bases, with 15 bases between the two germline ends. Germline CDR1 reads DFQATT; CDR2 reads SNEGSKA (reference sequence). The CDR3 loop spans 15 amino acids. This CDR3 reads CSAVRNRDTNEKLFF. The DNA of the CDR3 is TGCAGTGCTGTAAGAAACAGGGATACTAATGAAAAACTGTTTTTT.

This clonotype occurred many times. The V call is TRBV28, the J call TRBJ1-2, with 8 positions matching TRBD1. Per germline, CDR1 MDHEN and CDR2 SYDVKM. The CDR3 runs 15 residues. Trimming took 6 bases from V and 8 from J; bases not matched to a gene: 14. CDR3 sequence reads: CASSLLGQGFIGYTF. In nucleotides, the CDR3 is TGTGCCAGCAGCCTCCTAGGACAGGGTTTCATCGGCTACACCTTC.

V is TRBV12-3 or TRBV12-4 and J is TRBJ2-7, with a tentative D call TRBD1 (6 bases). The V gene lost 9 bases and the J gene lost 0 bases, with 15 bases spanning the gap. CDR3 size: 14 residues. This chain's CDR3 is CASSVRGRSYEQYF. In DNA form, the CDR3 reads TGTGCCAGTTCCGTCAGGGGACGCTCCTACGAGCAGTACTTC.

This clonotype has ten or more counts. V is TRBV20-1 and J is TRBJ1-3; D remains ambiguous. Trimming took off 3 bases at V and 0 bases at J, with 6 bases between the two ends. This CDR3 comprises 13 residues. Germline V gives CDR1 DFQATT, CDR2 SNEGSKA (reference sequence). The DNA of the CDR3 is TGCAGTGCTAGCGCCGCCTCTGGAAACACCATATATTTT. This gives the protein CSASAASGNTIYF.

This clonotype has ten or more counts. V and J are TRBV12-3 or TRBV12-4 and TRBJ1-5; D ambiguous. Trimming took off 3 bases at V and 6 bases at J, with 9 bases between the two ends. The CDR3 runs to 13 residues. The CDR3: CASSFGGRQPQHF. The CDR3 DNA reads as TGTGCCAGCAGTTTCGGTGGGCGTCAGCCCCAGCATTTT.

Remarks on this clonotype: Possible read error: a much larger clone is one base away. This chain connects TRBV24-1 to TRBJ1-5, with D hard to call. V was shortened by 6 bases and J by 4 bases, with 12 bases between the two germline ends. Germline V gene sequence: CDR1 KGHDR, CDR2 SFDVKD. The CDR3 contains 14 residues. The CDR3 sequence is CATSILGGNQPQHF. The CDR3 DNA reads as TGTGCCACCAGTATACTTGGAGGTAATCAGCCCCAGCATTTT.

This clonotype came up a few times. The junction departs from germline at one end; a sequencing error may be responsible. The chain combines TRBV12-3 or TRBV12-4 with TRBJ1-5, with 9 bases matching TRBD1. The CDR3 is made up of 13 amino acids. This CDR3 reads CASDRQGDQPQHF. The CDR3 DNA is TGTGCCAGCGACCGACAGGGGGATCAGCCCCAACATTTT.

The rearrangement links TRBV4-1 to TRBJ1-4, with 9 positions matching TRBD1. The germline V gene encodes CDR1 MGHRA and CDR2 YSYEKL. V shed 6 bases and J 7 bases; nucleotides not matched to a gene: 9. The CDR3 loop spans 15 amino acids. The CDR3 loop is CASSQVTGGSEKLFF. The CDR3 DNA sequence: TGCGCCAGCAGTCAGGTGACAGGGGGGAGTGAAAAACTGTTTTTT.

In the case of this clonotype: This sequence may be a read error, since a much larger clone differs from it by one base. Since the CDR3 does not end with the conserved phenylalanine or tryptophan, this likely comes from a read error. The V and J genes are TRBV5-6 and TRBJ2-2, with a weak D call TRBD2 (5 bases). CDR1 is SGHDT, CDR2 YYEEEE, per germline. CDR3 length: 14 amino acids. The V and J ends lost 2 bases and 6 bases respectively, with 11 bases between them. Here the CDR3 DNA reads TGTGCCAGCAGCTTTCTACTAGGGCCCGGGGAGCTGTTTTTA. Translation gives CASSFLLGPGELFL.

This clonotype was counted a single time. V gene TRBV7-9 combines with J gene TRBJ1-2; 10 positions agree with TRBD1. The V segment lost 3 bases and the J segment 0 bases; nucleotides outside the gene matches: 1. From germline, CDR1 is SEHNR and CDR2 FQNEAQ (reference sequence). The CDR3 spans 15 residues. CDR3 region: CASSLGQGTNYGYTF. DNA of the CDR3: TGTGCCAGCAGCTTGGGACAGGGGACTAACTATGGCTACACCTTC.

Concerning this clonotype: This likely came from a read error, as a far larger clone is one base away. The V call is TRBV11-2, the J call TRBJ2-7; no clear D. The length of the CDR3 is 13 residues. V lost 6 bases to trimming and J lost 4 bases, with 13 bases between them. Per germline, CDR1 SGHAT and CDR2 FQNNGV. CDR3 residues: CASSLTIGYEQYF. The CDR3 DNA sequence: TGTGCCAGCAGTTTAACGATAGGGTACGAGCAGTACTTC.

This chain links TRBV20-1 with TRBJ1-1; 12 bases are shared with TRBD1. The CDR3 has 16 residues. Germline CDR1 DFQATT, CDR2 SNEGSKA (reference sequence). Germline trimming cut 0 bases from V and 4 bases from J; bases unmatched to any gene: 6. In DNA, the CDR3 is TGCAGTGCTAGAGATTTGGGACAGGGGGCAGGCACTGAAGCTTTCTTT. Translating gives CSARDLGQGAGTEAFF.

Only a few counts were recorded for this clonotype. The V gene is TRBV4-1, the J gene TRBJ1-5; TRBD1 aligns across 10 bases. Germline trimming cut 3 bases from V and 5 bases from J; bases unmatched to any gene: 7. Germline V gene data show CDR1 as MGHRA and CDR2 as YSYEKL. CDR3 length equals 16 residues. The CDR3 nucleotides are TGCGCCAGCAGCCAGGTGACAGGGGGCCTCCATCAGCCCCAGCATTTT. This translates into CASSQVTGGLHQPQHF.

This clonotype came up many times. This CDR3 reads CSVDPGSTEAFF. The CDR3 region has the DNA TGCAGCGTTGATCCAGGGTCTACTGAAGCTTTCTTT. The chain is built from TRBV29-1 and TRBJ1-1; TRBD1 might be the D (5 bases). The CDR3 runs to 12 residues. In germline, CDR1 is SQVTM, CDR2 ANQGSEA. V gave up 3 bases and J gave up 5 bases, with 10 bases separating them.